This T cell receptor beta chain was captured by sequencing in a study of OX40 agonist ivuxolimab in advanced cancers. The CDR3 has 16 amino acids. Germline values: CDR1 LNHDA, CDR2 SQIVND (reference sequence). V shed 1 base, J shed 8 bases, and the junction held 8 bases outside the gene matches. The table came from immunoSEQ multiplex PCR; TCRdb's copy has only in-frame clones and leaves some out. This table has tens of thousands of clones, about three quarters appearing once. The sequence came from an adult with an advanced solid tumor such as melanoma, head and neck, liver or kidney cancer. The material sequenced was CD4+ or CD8+ T cells sorted from blood, taken in a trial of the OX40 agonist ivuxolimab. The gene calls are TRBV19 and TRBJ2-1; 10 bases align to TRBD2. CDR3 bases: TGTGCCAGTAGTATAGGTAATAGCGGGGGGTCAGATGAGCAGTTCTTC. Translated: CASSIGNSGGSDEQFF. Full variable domain (rest looked up from reference TRBV19 and TRBJ2-1): DGGITQSPKYLFRKEGQNVTLSCEQNLNHDAMYWYRQDPGQGLRLIYYSQIVNDFQKGDIAEGYSVSREKKESFPLTVTSAQKNPTAFYLCASSIGNSGGSDEQFFGPGTRLTVL.